Listed below are T cell receptor beta chains from one sample, sequenced in a study of control samples from healthy donors and cancer patients. Repertoires were generated with immunoSEQ multiplex PCR, while TCRdb's copy carries only in-frame clones and drops some. The sample comprises 170,000 or so clones, 80% to 95% of which are singletons, and just over 2% rests with the top ten. The source material was blood. The receptors derive from a middle-aged woman in good health. Both conserved end residues are part of each CDR3. Each record gives: D gene, V gene, clone size, J gene, CDR3 protein, CDR3 DNA. The D gene is left open where the match is weak. Rows may omit the clone size; those that give it use once, few, many or a size class.

D gene: .; V gene: TRBV12-5; clone size: .; J gene: TRBJ2-7; CDR3 protein: CASGPGGREQYF; CDR3 DNA: TGTGCTAGTGGCCCTGGGGGCAGAGAGCAGTACTTC
D gene: .; V gene: TRBV18; clone size: .; J gene: TRBJ2-6; CDR3 protein: CASSPLPPTGYDSDVLTF; CDR3 DNA: TGTGCCAGCTCACCCCTGCCGCCTACAGGGTACGACTCCGACGTCCTGACTTTC
D gene: .; V gene: TRBV7-8; clone size: few; J gene: TRBJ1-1; CDR3 protein: CASSLEDVVSYTEAFF; CDR3 DNA: TGTGCCAGCAGCTTAGAGGATGTGGTATCGTACACTGAAGCTTTCTTT
D gene: .; V gene: TRBV6-5; clone size: .; J gene: TRBJ1-5; CDR3 protein: CASVFTENQPQHF; CDR3 DNA: TGTGCCAGCGTTTTTACAGAAAATCAGCCCCAGCATTTT
D gene: .; V gene: TRBV18; clone size: .; J gene: TRBJ1-6; CDR3 protein: CASSPEDNSPLHF; CDR3 DNA: TGTGCCAGCTCACCGGAGGACAACTCACCCCTCCACTTT
D gene: .; V gene: TRBV5-4; clone size: .; J gene: TRBJ2-5; CDR3 protein: CASSLQETQYF; CDR3 DNA: TGTGCCAGCAGCCTACAAGAGACCCAGTACTTC
D gene: .; V gene: TRBV11-2; clone size: .; J gene: TRBJ2-7; CDR3 protein: CASSATGRYEQYF; CDR3 DNA: TGTGCCAGCAGCGCGACAGGGAGGTACGAGCAGTACTTC
D gene: .; V gene: TRBV12-3/TRBV12-4; clone size: .; J gene: TRBJ2-7; CDR3 protein: CASSFVLYEQYF; CDR3 DNA: TGTGCCAGCAGTTTTGTCCTCTACGAGCAGTACTTC
D gene: .; V gene: TRBV5-1; clone size: .; J gene: TRBJ2-3; CDR3 protein: CASSLARSTDTQYF; CDR3 DNA: TGCGCCAGCAGCTTGGCCCGGAGCACAGATACGCAGTATTTT
D gene: TRBD1; V gene: TRBV27; clone size: .; J gene: TRBJ1-2; CDR3 protein: CASSLTGTVGFYGYTF; CDR3 DNA: TGTGCCAGCAGTTTAACCGGGACAGTCGGGTTCTATGGCTACACCTTC
D gene: TRBD1; V gene: TRBV11-2; clone size: .; J gene: TRBJ1-1; CDR3 protein: CASSLEQGAVTEAFF; CDR3 DNA: TGTGCCAGCAGCTTAGAACAGGGGGCGGTCACTGAAGCTTTCTTT
D gene: TRBD1; V gene: TRBV6-1; clone size: .; J gene: TRBJ1-5; CDR3 protein: CASSEILGQGAMGNQPQHF; CDR3 DNA: TGTGCCAGCAGTGAAATCCTAGGACAGGGGGCTATGGGGAATCAGCCCCAGCATTTT
D gene: TRBD1; V gene: TRBV7-9; clone size: .; J gene: TRBJ1-1; CDR3 protein: CASSLLGTGVIQTEAFF; CDR3 DNA: TGTGCCAGCAGCCTGCTCGGGACAGGGGTTATTCAGACTGAAGCTTTCTTT
D gene: .; V gene: TRBV29-1; clone size: .; J gene: TRBJ2-3; CDR3 protein: CSVDGGEQYF; CDR3 DNA: TGCAGCGTTGACGGGGGAGAGCAGTATTTT
D gene: .; V gene: TRBV6-5; clone size: .; J gene: TRBJ2-7; CDR3 protein: CASSYPGGREQYF; CDR3 DNA: TGTGCCAGCAGTTACCCGGGTGGGCGCGAGCAGTACTTC
D gene: .; V gene: TRBV3-1/TRBV3-2; clone size: .; J gene: TRBJ1-2; CDR3 protein: CASSPSDAPRGTF; CDR3 DNA: TGTGCCAGCAGCCCATCGGACGCACCCCGGGGGACCTTC
D gene: .; V gene: TRBV11-2; clone size: .; J gene: TRBJ2-3; CDR3 protein: CASSSDPTQDTQYF; CDR3 DNA: TGTGCCAGCAGCTCGGACCCTACACAGGATACGCAGTATTTT
D gene: .; V gene: TRBV5-1; clone size: once; J gene: TRBJ2-5; CDR3 protein: CASSLGTTASREETQYF; CDR3 DNA: TGCGCCAGCAGCTTGGGGACCACCGCTTCAAGAGAAGAGACCCAGTACTTC